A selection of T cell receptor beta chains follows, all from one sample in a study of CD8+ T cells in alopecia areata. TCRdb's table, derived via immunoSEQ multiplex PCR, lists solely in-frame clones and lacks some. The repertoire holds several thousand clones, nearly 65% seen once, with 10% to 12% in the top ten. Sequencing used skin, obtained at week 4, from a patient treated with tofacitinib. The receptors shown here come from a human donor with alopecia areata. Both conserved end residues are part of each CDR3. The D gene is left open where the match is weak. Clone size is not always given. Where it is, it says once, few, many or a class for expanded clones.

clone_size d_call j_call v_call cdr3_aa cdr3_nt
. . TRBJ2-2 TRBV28 CASSFWGSNTGELFF TGTGCCAGCAGTTTCTGGGGGTCGAACACCGGGGAGCTGTTTTTT
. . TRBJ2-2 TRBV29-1 CSVGGGQSTGELFF TGCAGCGTGGGAGGGGGACAGAGCACCGGGGAGCTGTTTTTT
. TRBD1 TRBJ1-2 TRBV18 CASSLTEGQVYGYTF TGTGCCAGCTCACTGACTGAGGGACAGGTCTATGGCTACACCTTC
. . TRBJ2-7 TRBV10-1 CASSGSGGHSEQYF TGCGCCAGCAGTGGTTCCGGGGGGCATTCCGAGCAGTACTTC
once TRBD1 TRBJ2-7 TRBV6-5 CASSYRQGYEQYF TGTGCCAGCAGTTATCGACAGGGCTACGAGCAGTACTTC
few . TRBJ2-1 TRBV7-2 CASSLDSSYNEQFF TGTGCCAGCAGCTTAGACAGCTCCTACAATGAGCAGTTCTTC
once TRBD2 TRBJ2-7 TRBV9 CASSVTSGNEQYF TGTGCCAGCAGCGTTACTAGCGGGAACGAGCAGTACTTC
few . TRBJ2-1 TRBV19 CASSTLLRLNSYNEQFF TGTGCCAGTAGTACACTCCTTAGACTAAACTCCTACAATGAGCAGTTCTTC
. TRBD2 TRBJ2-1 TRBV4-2 CASSLKQAGGPYNEQFF TGTGCCAGCAGCCTCAAGCAGGCGGGAGGGCCCTACAATGAGCAGTTCTTC
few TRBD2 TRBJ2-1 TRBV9 CASSAQPGGTYNEQFF TGTGCCAGCAGCGCCCAACCGGGGGGAACTTACAATGAGCAGTTCTTC
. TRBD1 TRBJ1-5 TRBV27 CASRTGGSNQPQHF TGTGCCAGCCGGACAGGGGGTAGCAATCAGCCCCAGCATTTT
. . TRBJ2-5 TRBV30 CAWSVKGGETQYF TGTGCCTGGAGTGTCAAGGGGGGAGAGACCCAGTACTTC
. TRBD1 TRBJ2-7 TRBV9 CASSVTRTGGYEQYF TGTGCCAGCAGCGTAACACGGACAGGGGGTTACGAGCAGTACTTC
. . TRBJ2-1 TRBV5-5 CASETTPFLFNEQFF TGTGCCAGCGAAACGACCCCGTTTTTGTTTAATGAGCAGTTCTTC
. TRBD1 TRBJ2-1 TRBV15 CATSGDRGQGNEQFF TGTGCCACCAGCGGAGACAGGGGGCAGGGCAATGAGCAGTTCTTC
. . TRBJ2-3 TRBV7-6 CASSLAGGYSF TGTGCCAGCAGCTTAGCTGGCGGGTATTCTTTT
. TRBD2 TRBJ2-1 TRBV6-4 CASSDSASGSSNEQFF TGTGCCAGCAGTGACTCGGCTAGCGGGTCCAGCAATGAGCAGTTCTTC
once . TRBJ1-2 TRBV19 CASSGQYYGYTF TGTGCCAGTAGTGGACAGTACTATGGCTACACCTTC
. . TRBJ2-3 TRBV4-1 CASSQDSSGTQYF TGCGCCAGCAGCCAAGATAGTTCGGGAACGCAGTATTTT
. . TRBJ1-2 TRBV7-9 CASSLAGGERNYGYTF TGTGCCAGCAGCTTGGCGGGCGGGGAAAGGAACTATGGCTACACCTTC
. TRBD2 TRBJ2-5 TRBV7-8 CASSPRKTGLAGSIQETQYF TGTGCCAGCAGCCCAAGAAAAACAGGACTAGCGGGATCTATCCAAGAGACCCAGTACTTC
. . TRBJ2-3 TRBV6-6 CASRGNTDTQYF TGTGCCAGCAGAGGGAATACAGATACGCAGTATTTT
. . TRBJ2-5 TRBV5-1 CASSAGGTQYF TGCGCCAGCAGCGCCGGAGGGACCCAGTACTTC
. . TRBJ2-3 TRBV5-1 CASSFYRRGWADTQYF TGCGCCAGCAGCTTCTATAGAAGGGGCTGGGCAGATACGCAGTATTTT
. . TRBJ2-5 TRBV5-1 CASSPTGIAQETQYF TGCGCCAGCAGCCCCACAGGGATCGCTCAAGAGACCCAGTACTTC
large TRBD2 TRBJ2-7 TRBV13 CASSRKGSGGYEQYF TGTGCCAGCAGCCGAAAGGGTAGCGGGGGCTACGAGCAGTACTTC
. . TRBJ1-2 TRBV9 CASEGSHGYTF TGTGCCAGCGAGGGGTCCCATGGCTACACCTTC
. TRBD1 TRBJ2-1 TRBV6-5 CASSSHGQGSYNEQFF TGTGCCAGCAGTTCCCACGGACAGGGCTCCTACAATGAGCAGTTCTTC
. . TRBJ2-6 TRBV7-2 CASSNHKRQSRANVLTF TGTGCCAGCAGCAACCATAAACGACAAAGTCGGGCCAACGTCCTGACTTTC
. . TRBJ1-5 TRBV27 CASGGGAYSNQPQHF TGTGCCAGCGGTGGAGGAGCTTATAGCAATCAGCCCCAGCATTTT
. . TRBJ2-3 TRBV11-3 CASSLDGGPSTDTQYF TGTGCCAGCAGCTTAGATGGGGGCCCTAGCACAGATACGCAGTATTTT
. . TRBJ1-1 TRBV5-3 CASSLRGNTEAFF TGTGCCAGCAGCCTTCGGGGGAACACTGAAGCTTTCTTT
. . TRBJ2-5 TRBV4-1 CASSPFQRETQYF TGCGCCAGCAGCCCTTTTCAGCGAGAGACCCAGTACTTC
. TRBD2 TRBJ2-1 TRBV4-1 CASSQGSGVSSYNEQFF TGCGCCAGCAGCCAGGGAAGCGGGGTTAGCTCCTACAATGAGCAGTTCTTC
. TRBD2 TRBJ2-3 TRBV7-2 CASSLERTSGSTDTQYF TGTGCCAGCAGCTTAGAGAGGACTAGCGGCAGCACAGATACGCAGTATTTT
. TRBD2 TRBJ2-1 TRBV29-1 CSVEDVGAGRTYNEQFF TGCAGCGTTGAAGATGTAGGAGCGGGAAGAACCTACAATGAGCAGTTCTTC
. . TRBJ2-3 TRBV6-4 CATKEEFTDTQYF TGTGCCACCAAAGAGGAGTTCACAGATACGCAGTATTTT
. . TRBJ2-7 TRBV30 CAGTSLGSTYEQYF TGTGCCGGGACCTCCTTGGGTAGCACCTACGAGCAGTACTTC
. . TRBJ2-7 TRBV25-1 CASAVSEYEQYF TGTGCCAGCGCAGTTTCGGAGTACGAGCAGTACTTC
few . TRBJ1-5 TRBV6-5 CASSRTGVSNQPQHF TGTGCCAGCAGCAGAACAGGAGTCAGCAATCAGCCCCAGCATTTT
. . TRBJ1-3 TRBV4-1 CASSQDGPRTSSGNTIYF TGCGCCAGCAGCCAAGACGGCCCCCGTACGAGCTCTGGAAACACCATATATTTT
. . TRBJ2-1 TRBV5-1 CASSLGEEQFF TGCGCCAGCAGCTTGGGCGAGGAGCAGTTCTTC
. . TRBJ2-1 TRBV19 CASSRQARGEQFF TGTGCCAGTAGTCGTCAGGCCCGAGGTGAGCAGTTCTTC
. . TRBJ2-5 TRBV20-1 CSAPEETQYF TGCAGTGCCCCCGAAGAGACCCAGTACTTC
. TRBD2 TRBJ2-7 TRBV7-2 CASRPTSGRAIIF TGTGCCAGCAGACCTACTAGCGGGAGGGCTATAATCTTC
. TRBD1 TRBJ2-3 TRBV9 CASSAGTADTQYF TGTGCCAGCAGCGCAGGGACAGCAGATACGCAGTATTTT
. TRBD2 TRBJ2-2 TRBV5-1 CASSLTGLAVNTGELFF TGCGCCAGCAGCTTGACGGGACTAGCGGTGAACACCGGGGAGCTGTTTTTT
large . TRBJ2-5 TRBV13 CASSYAPPGMNEETQYF TGTGCCAGCAGCTATGCGCCGCCCGGGATGAATGAAGAGACCCAGTACTTC
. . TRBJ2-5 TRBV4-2 CASSQGQQETQYF TGTGCCAGCAGCCAAGGTCAGCAAGAGACCCAGTACTTC
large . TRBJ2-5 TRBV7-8 CASSLRERLGVAETQYF TGTGCCAGCAGCCTTAGAGAGAGGCTTGGGGTGGCGGAGACCCAGTACTTC
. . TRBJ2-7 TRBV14 CASSRDHSYEQYF TGTGCCAGCAGCCGAGACCACTCCTACGAGCAGTACTTC
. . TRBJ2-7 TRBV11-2 CASSPSTGPYEQYF TGTGCCAGCAGCCCGTCGACAGGACCCTACGAGCAGTACTTC
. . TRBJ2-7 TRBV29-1 CSVEQGSEEQYF TGCAGCGTGGAACAGGGATCTGAGGAGCAGTACTTC
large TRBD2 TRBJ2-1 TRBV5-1 CASSLAVGGLAGGVAPYNEQFF TGCGCCAGCAGCTTGGCTGTAGGGGGGCTAGCGGGAGGTGTGGCCCCCTACAATGAGCAGTTCTTC
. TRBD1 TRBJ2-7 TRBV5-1 CASTGQVRGEQYF TGCGCCAGCACGGGACAGGTCCGTGGGGAGCAGTACTTC
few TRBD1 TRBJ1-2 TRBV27 CASSLSTGFNGYTF TGTGCCAGCAGTTTATCGACAGGGTTCAATGGCTACACCTTC
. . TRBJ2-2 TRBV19 CASSPFAPSGELFF TGTGCCAGTAGTCCCTTTGCTCCATCCGGGGAGCTGTTTTTT
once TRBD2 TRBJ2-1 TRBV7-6 CASSLDLAGPSYNERFF TGTGCCAGCAGCTTGGACCTAGCGGGACCCTCCTACAATGAGCGGTTCTTC
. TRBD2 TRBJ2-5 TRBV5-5 CASSLALAGGQETQYF TGTGCCAGCAGCTTGGCCCTAGCGGGAGGACAAGAGACCCAGTACTTC
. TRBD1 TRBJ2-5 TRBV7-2 CASSWAATGGGKETQYF TGTGCCAGCAGCTGGGCGGCGACAGGGGGTGGAAAAGAGACCCAGTACTTC